The entry that follows covers one T cell receptor beta chain sequence. In the original analysis: Counts of nucleated cells, estimated from reference gene primer amplification, were obtained. Generated by immunoSEQ multiplex PCR, the TCRdb table keeps only in-frame clones and is missing some. The V and J calls and the clone size are those of that table, but D and trimming were determined from the DNA. The sample holds around 55,000 clones; around 80% are singletons and the top ten take over 5.5%. From germline, CDR1 is LNHDA and CDR2 SQIVND (reference sequence). Trimming removed 3 bases from V and 0 bases from J, with 6 bases in between. The CDR3 spans 14 residues. These data are taken from a study of blood T cell repertoires in COVID-19. Across the whole study: From T cells, B-cell-depleted T cells, or PBMCs came the material, which was cDNA or gDNA.

The chain couples TRBV19 to TRBJ1-3; D ambiguous. What was sequenced was peripheral blood. The sequence was collected from a human donor in a cohort sampled during active or convalescent COVID-19. The CDR3 here is CASSIGVSGNTIYF. The CDR3 DNA follows: TGTGCCAGTAGTATTGGAGTCTCTGGAAACACCATATATTTT.